The entry below gives a single TCR beta chain sequence along with its context. As yet, its antigen is unknown. The sample belongs to a study of T-cell reconstitution after alpha-beta-depleted transplantation in children. CDR3 length: 14 amino acids. Trimming removed 4 bases at V and 2 bases at J, with 10 bases between. Germline CDR1 is MDHEN and CDR2 is SYDVKM. Library preparation (for TCRbeta) was performed with unique molecular identifiers. MiXCR, applied by TCRdb to the PCR reads, yields one record per CDR3 protein. The top ten hold around 7.6% of the sample, which has approximately 300,000 distinct CDR3 sequences, about 9.4% seen once. Study-wide results and limits: T-cell counts and diversity at one year post-transplant came mainly from newly produced T cells. At day 60, the high TCRbeta diversity found in some patients originated from recipient T cells and thymic progenitors that had survived. Several hundred expanded graft clones reportedly were the source of alpha-beta T cells about two months after transplant.

The sequence came from a boy under three years old with acute myeloid leukemia, due to receive a stem cell transplant. The chain joins TRBV28 to TRBJ2-3; D is unresolved. The starting material was PBMCs, obtained before TCRalphabeta/CD19-depleted stem cell transplant. The CDR3 loop is CASSSVEITDTQYF. The CDR3, as DNA: TGTGCCAGCAGTTCCGTGGAGATCACAGATACGCAGTATTTT.